The 8 T cell receptor beta chains reported below all come from one sample, sequenced in a study of cytomegalovirus exposure and HLA in healthy donors. The PCR used 60 Vbeta and 13 Jbeta primers. Some clones are missing from TCRdb's copy, which holds only in-frame ones; the method was immunoSEQ multiplex PCR. This sample has 150,000 to 200,000 clones, with approximately 80% found just once. The source material was PBMCs. These receptors were collected from a young woman in good health and CMV-seronegative.

The chain links TRBV7-2 to TRBJ2-7; 8 bases align to TRBD2. The trim removed 8 bases at V and 2 bases at J, leaving 5 bases unmatched. CDR3 length: 13 amino acids. From germline, CDR1 is SGHTA and CDR2 FQGNSA. In DNA form, the CDR3 reads TGTGCCAGCGGAGCTAGCGGGCCCTACGAGCAGTACTTC. Amino acids: CASGASGPYEQYF. Combining the CDR3 with reference TRBV7-2 and TRBJ2-7 gives the whole variable domain GAGVSQSPSNKVTEKGKDVELRCDPISGHTALYWYRQSLGQGLEFLIYFQGNSAPDKSGLPSDRFSAERTGGSVSTLTIQRTQQEDSAVYLCASGASGPYEQYFGPGTRLTVT.

The chain links TRBV27 to TRBJ2-5; 7 bases match TRBD1. The J segment lost 11 bases and the V segment lost 4 bases, leaving 7 bases of the junction unmatched. There are 12 residues in the CDR3. Germline values: CDR1 MNHEY, CDR2 SMNVEV (reference sequence). CDR3 in amino acids: CASSSVQGQQYF. The CDR3, as DNA: TGTGCCAGCAGTTCCGTGCAGGGACAGCAGTACTTC.

The chain is built from TRBV18 and TRBJ2-2; D is possibly TRBD2 (5 bases). The germline V gene encodes CDR1 KGHSH and CDR2 LQKENI. There are 13 residues in the CDR3. Deletions cut 2 bases from V and 4 bases from J, with 5 bases between. The CDR3 loop reads CASSPEGTGELFF. Written as DNA, the CDR3 is TGTGCCAGCTCACCAGAGGGCACCGGGGAGCTGTTTTTT.

The rearrangement links TRBV10-1 to TRBJ2-5; 8 bases are shared with TRBD1. V was clipped by 2 bases and J by 5 bases; unmatched bases: 10. This CDR3 is 16 amino acids long. Germline V gene sequence: CDR1 WNHNN, CDR2 SYGVQD (reference sequence). The CDR3 protein is CASSEVRAGGDETQYF. In nucleotides, the CDR3 is TGCGCCAGCAGTGAGGTCCGGGCAGGGGGCGATGAGACCCAGTACTTC.

This rearrangement joins TRBV7-2 to TRBJ2-7; possibly TRBD2 for D (6 bases). V lost 2 bases, J lost 3 bases, and 17 bases lay in between. The germline gives CDR1 SGHTA, CDR2 FQGNSA. This CDR3 comprises 16 residues. CDR3 region: CASSLTYRRGDYEQYF. CDR3 DNA sequence: TGTGCCAGCAGCTTAACGTACCGGCGGGGCGACTACGAGCAGTACTTC.

This clone was counted between two and nine times. The V call is TRBV19, the J call TRBJ2-5, with 10 bases matching TRBD2. The V and J ends lost 5 bases and 7 bases, in that order; junction bases with no gene match: 10. Germline assignment: CDR1 LNHDA and CDR2 SQIVND (reference sequence). The CDR3 runs to 15 residues. The CDR3 coding sequence is TGTGCCAGTAGTGGATTTAGCGGGGGGCTGGGGACCCAGTACTTC. This gives the protein CASSGFSGGLGTQYF.

V and J are TRBV4-1 and TRBJ2-1; TRBD1 aligns across 7 bases. Trimming took 4 bases from V and 3 from J; bases not matched to a gene: 6. CDR1 is MGHRA and CDR2 is YSYEKL in the germline V gene. The CDR3 extends over 15 amino acids. CDR3 residues: CASSLTGTLYNEQFF. The CDR3 DNA reads TGCGCCAGCAGCCTGACAGGGACCCTCTACAATGAGCAGTTCTTC.

The V gene is TRBV5-1, the J gene TRBJ2-1; 12 positions match TRBD2. This CDR3 is 19 amino acids long. Germline lookup yields CDR1 SGHRS and CDR2 YFSETQ. The V segment lost 0 bases and the J segment 6 bases; nucleotides outside the gene matches: 13. The CDR3, as DNA: TGCGCCAGCAGCTTGGAATGGGGACTAGCGGGCCTCGGGGGCAATGAGCAGTTCTTC. Amino acids: CASSLEWGLAGLGGNEQFF. The whole variable domain, remainder taken from reference TRBV5-1 and TRBJ2-1, is KAGVTQTPRYLIKTRGQQVTLSCSPISGHRSVSWYQQTPGQGLQFLFEYFSETQRNKGNFPGRFSGRQFSNSRSEMNVSTLELGDSALYLCASSLEWGLAGLGGNEQFFGPGTRLTVL.